This TCR beta chain was retrieved from a study of blood T cell repertoires in COVID-19. Looking at the study overall: Collection of acute and convalescent COVID-19 samples took place in the United States, Italy and Spain. The cDNA or gDNA used as material had been derived from T cells, B-cell-depleted T cells, or PBMCs.

This clone was detected a few times. The table came from immunoSEQ multiplex PCR; TCRdb's copy has only in-frame clones and leaves some out. There are about 170,000 clones in the sample; 70% to 90% occur only once, and 7% to 8% lies in the top ten. The V end was cut by 8 bases, the J end by 7 bases, with 21 bases between. The CDR3 loop spans 15 amino acids. Germline lookup yields CDR1 SNHLY and CDR2 FYNNEI. The chain couples TRBV2 to TRBJ1-5; perhaps TRBD1 as D (5 bases). Material: peripheral blood. The source of this sequence is a woman older than 75 in a cohort sampled during active or convalescent COVID-19. The DNA for the CDR3 is TGTGCCAGCGGGAGTACGGGACTGGATAGGCAGCCCCAGCATTTT. Translation gives CASGSTGLDRQPQHF.